A single sample gave rise to the 21 T cell receptor beta chains below, sequenced in a study of T cell responses to AZD1222 COVID-19 vaccine. Libraries were prepared by immunoSEQ multiplex PCR; TCRdb keeps only in-frame clonotypes and omits some of them. This table has about 53,000 clones, about 87% appearing once. Sequenced here: peripheral blood, sampled 28 days after the second AZD1222 dose. These receptors all stem from an adult who received the AZD1222 COVID-19 vaccine.

The chain recombines TRBV28 with TRBJ1-1; tentative D call: TRBD1 (5 bases). V was pared by 8 bases and J by 3 bases, with 19 bases between. The CDR3 consists of 15 residues. CDR1 and CDR2 from the germline V gene are MDHEN and SYDVKM. The CDR3 DNA sequence: TGTGCCAGCGTACCGCGACAGAAATGGGACACTGAAGCTTTCTTT. Its translation is CASVPRQKWDTEAFF.

This CDR3 is CASSSGTERKGNYGYTF. Here the CDR3 DNA reads TGTGCCAGCAGCTCCGGGACAGAGAGAAAAGGAAACTATGGCTACACCTTC. The rearrangement joins TRBV11-3 to TRBJ1-2, with 7 positions matching TRBD1. The J segment lost 2 bases and the V segment lost 4 bases, leaving 13 bases of the junction unmatched. The CDR3 contains 17 residues. Per germline, CDR1 SGHNT and CDR2 YENEEA.

The V call is TRBV5-1, the J call TRBJ2-3; D may be TRBD1 (7 bases). There are 14 residues in the CDR3. Germline V gives CDR1 SGHRS, CDR2 YFSETQ. V was clipped by 7 bases and J by 4 bases, with 16 bases between them. The CDR3 protein is CASRAQGGPDTQYF. CDR3 coding DNA: TGCGCCAGCCGAGCGCAGGGGGGACCAGATACGCAGTATTTT.

The chain joins TRBV29-1 to TRBJ2-4; the match to TRBD1 covers 10 bases. This CDR3 comprises 15 residues. Germline CDR1 is SQVTM and CDR2 is ANQGSEA. V was pared by 5 bases and J by 0 bases, with 4 bases of the junction left unmatched. In DNA form, the CDR3 reads TGCAGCGTTCTGACAGGGGGCAGAGCCAAAAACATTCAGTACTTC. It specifies CSVLTGGRAKNIQYF.

The V call is TRBV9, the J call TRBJ1-5, with D unclear. This CDR3 contains 15 residues. Trimming removed 7 bases at V and 0 bases at J, with 14 bases between. The germline V gene encodes CDR1 SGDLS and CDR2 YYNGEE. This CDR3 reads CASATNENSNQPQHF. The CDR3 nucleotides read TGTGCCAGCGCGACAAATGAGAATAGCAATCAGCCCCAGCATTTT.

The J gene is TRBJ2-1, the V gene TRBV5-4; no clear D. The CDR3 loop spans 15 amino acids. V lost 0 bases, J lost 6 bases, and 13 bases lay in between. Germline CDR1 reads SGHNT; CDR2 reads YYREEE (reference sequence). CDR3 sequence (DNA): TGTGCCAGCAGCTTGGACTCGCTGGGGTCCAATGAGCAGTTCTTC. It is translated as CASSLDSLGSNEQFF.

The chain recombines TRBV18 with TRBJ2-1, with 9 positions matching TRBD1. The germline V gene has CDR1 KGHSH and CDR2 LQKENI. V shed 6 bases, J shed 8 bases, and the junction held 14 bases outside the gene matches. This CDR3 has 16 amino acids. The CDR3 nucleotides are TGTGCCAGCTCGGGTTCCGGGACAGGGAAGAGGGATGAGCAGTTCTTC. Protein sequence: CASSGSGTGKRDEQFF.

This clone was picked up one time. The CDR3 nucleotides are TGTGCCAGTAGTCCTCGGACAGGGAGCTCCTACGAGCAGTACTTC. Protein sequence: CASSPRTGSSYEQYF. The chain uses TRBV19 and TRBJ2-7, with 8 bases aligning to TRBD1. V lost 5 bases and J lost 0; bases outside the gene matches: 6. Per the germline V gene, CDR1 is LNHDA and CDR2 is SQIVND (reference sequence). CDR3 size: 15 residues.

J is TRBJ2-1 and V is TRBV3-1 (or the pseudogene TRBV3-2); D is possibly TRBD1 or TRBD2 (5 bases each). Germline V gene sequence: CDR1 LGHDT, CDR2 YNNKEL (reference sequence). Trimming removed 2 bases from V and 8 bases from J, with 19 bases in between. The CDR3 has 16 residues. The CDR3 loop is CASSQRRMRGNDEQFF. In nucleotides, the CDR3 is TGTGCCAGCAGCCAAAGACGTATGAGGGGCAACGATGAGCAGTTCTTC.

V usage is TRBV6-5 and J usage is TRBJ2-1; TRBD2 is a possible D gene (6 bases). Germline V lookup: CDR1 MNHEY, CDR2 SVGAGI. This CDR3 has 14 residues. V lost 5 bases to trimming and J lost 10 bases, with 18 bases between them. CDR3 bases: TGTGCCAGCAGTCCGCGACTAGATGGGAGAGAGCAGTTCTTC. Translation: CASSPRLDGREQFF.

This chain joins TRBV5-4 and TRBJ2-1; D is uncertain. Trimming removed 2 bases at V and 6 bases at J, with 9 bases between. CDR3 length: 13 amino acids. The germline gives CDR1 SGHNT, CDR2 YYREEE (reference sequence). Written as DNA, the CDR3 is TGTGCCAGCAGCTTCCCCAGATCCAATGAGCAGTTCTTC. Protein product: CASSFPRSNEQFF.

The chain recombines TRBV9 with TRBJ1-4, with a weak D call TRBD1 (5 bases). The V end lost 5 bases, the J end lost 5 bases, and 13 bases lay between the germline ends. The CDR3 is 14 amino acids. Germline assignment: CDR1 SGDLS and CDR2 YYNGEE. For the CDR3, the DNA is TGTGCCAGCAGAATCGGGGGGGACAATGAAAAACTGTTTTTT. Residues: CASRIGGDNEKLFF.

There are a few counts of this clone. J is TRBJ2-2 and V is TRBV7-2, with 11 bases lining up with TRBD2. Germline V gene data show CDR1 as SGHTA and CDR2 as FQGNSA. The CDR3 length is 15 residues. J gave up 4 bases and V 4 bases, and 2 bases lay outside the gene matches. Written as DNA, the CDR3 is TGTGCCAGCAGCTCTAGCGGGAGGCGCACCGGGGAGCTGTTTTTT. Translating it yields CASSSSGRRTGELFF.

The chain employs TRBV18 and TRBJ2-3, with 9 bases that match TRBD2. Looked up from germline, CDR1 is KGHSH and CDR2 is LQKENI. The CDR3 has 16 residues. The V and J ends lost 2 bases and 5 bases, in that order; junction bases with no gene match: 8. The CDR3 region has the DNA TGTGCCAGCTCACCAGGTAGCGGGAGTAGTAGAGATACGCAGTATTTT. It specifies CASSPGSGSSRDTQYF.

This clone was seen once. V and J are TRBV6-5 and TRBJ2-3, with 11 nucleotides matching TRBD1. The trim removed 6 bases at V and 3 bases at J, leaving 5 bases unmatched. The CDR3 contains 15 residues. In germline, CDR1 is MNHEY, CDR2 SVGAGI. In DNA form, the CDR3 reads TGTGCCAGCAGGCCCGGGACAGGGGGAACAGATACGCAGTATTTT. Translating gives CASRPGTGGTDTQYF.

The chain couples TRBV4-1 to TRBJ1-1; D gene uncertain. Germline CDR1 is MGHRA and CDR2 is YSYEKL. Trimming took off 2 bases at V and 3 bases at J, with 1 base between the two ends. The CDR3 is 11 residues long. The CDR3 sequence: CASSQHTEAFF. In DNA form, the CDR3 reads TGCGCCAGCAGCCAACACACTGAAGCTTTCTTT.

The rearrangement uses TRBV3-1 (or the pseudogene TRBV3-2) and TRBJ2-2; TRBD2 matches 8 bases. V lost 1 base, J lost 4 bases, and 8 bases stayed unmatched. Looked up from germline, CDR1 is LGHDT and CDR2 is YNNKEL (reference sequence). The CDR3 covers 17 residues. The CDR3 sequence is CASSQGAGAPGTGELFF. For the CDR3, the DNA is TGTGCCAGCAGCCAAGGAGCGGGAGCCCCGGGCACCGGGGAGCTGTTTTTT.

The rearrangement links TRBV7-3 to TRBJ1-1, with 9 bases that match TRBD1. J gave up 3 bases and V 4 bases, and 6 bases lay outside the gene matches. In germline, CDR1 is SGHTA, CDR2 FQGTGA. This CDR3 has 15 amino acids. CDR3 in amino acids: CASSSTGGRDTEAFF. The DNA for the CDR3 is TGTGCCAGCAGCTCTACAGGGGGCAGGGACACTGAAGCTTTCTTT.

Here the CDR3 reads CANSYEQYF. In nucleotides, the CDR3 is TGTGCCAATTCCTACGAGCAGTACTTC. The rearrangement uses TRBV7-9 and TRBJ2-7; D is ambiguous. The CDR3 sequence is 9 residues long. Germline CDR1 SEHNR, CDR2 FQNEAQ (reference sequence). The V end lost 10 bases, the J end lost 1 base, and 2 bases lay between the germline ends.

The J gene is TRBJ2-7, the V gene TRBV18; D unclear. The CDR3 is made up of 13 amino acids. Germline V gene data show CDR1 as KGHSH and CDR2 as LQKENI. The germline V and J ends were trimmed by 4 bases and 0 bases, with 7 bases remaining between them. The CDR3 sequence: CASSQGSSYEQYF. The CDR3 DNA is TGTGCCAGCTCACAGGGTAGCTCCTACGAGCAGTACTTC.

The chain carries TRBV4-2 and TRBJ2-5, with 10 bases matching TRBD2. This CDR3 is 17 amino acids long. Trimming removed 4 bases from V and 10 bases from J; junction bases left unmatched: 18. Per the germline V gene, CDR1 is LGHNA and CDR2 is YNFKEQ. This CDR3 reads CASSPWVASGGSRGQYF. The DNA for the CDR3 is TGTGCCAGCAGCCCGTGGGTTGCTAGCGGGGGTTCGAGGGGCCAGTACTTC.